This is a list of T cell receptor beta chains from one sample in a study of cytotoxic CD8 clonotypes in ibrutinib-treated CLL. The protocol was immunoSEQ multiplex PCR, while the TCRdb copy is restricted to in-frame clones and leaves out a portion. The sample lists about 140,000 clones; 75% to 95% were seen once. This material consisted of PBMCs, taken after 12 months of ibrutinib treatment. These TCRs come from a human donor with chronic lymphocytic leukemia. CDR3s include the opening cysteine and the closing phenylalanine or tryptophan. A D gene is named only where the DNA matches it firmly. Clone size is shown for a subset of rows, as once, few, many or a class of expanded clone.

TRBV27,once,13,TRBD1,TRBJ1-2,TGTGCCAGCAGTTCACAGGGGGCGGGAGGCTACACCTTC,CASSSQGAGGYTF
TRBV7-9,NA,15,NA,TRBJ2-1,TGTGCCAGCAGCTTAGTTGCTAGATATAACAATGAGCAGTTCTTC,CASSLVARYNNEQFF
TRBV5-1,NA,13,NA,TRBJ2-7,TGCGCCAGCAGCCCGGACGGGGCCTACGAGCAGTACTTC,CASSPDGAYEQYF
TRBV5-1,NA,15,NA,TRBJ2-2,TGCGCCAGCAGCTTGGGGGAAGGAGCAGCCGGGGAGCTGTTTTTT,CASSLGEGAAGELFF
TRBV7-2,NA,14,TRBD2,TRBJ2-1,TGTGCCAGCAGCTTAGTGACTAGCGGGAGTGAGCAGTTCTTC,CASSLVTSGSEQFF
TRBV7-3,NA,17,NA,TRBJ2-2,TGTGCCAGCAGCCCCCGTCCCCATTATTCGTACACCGGGGAGCTGTTTTTT,CASSPRPHYSYTGELFF
TRBV19,NA,12,NA,TRBJ2-7,TGTGCCAGTAAGTCGTTTTATAACGAGCAGTACTTC,CASKSFYNEQYF
TRBV7-9,NA,14,NA,TRBJ2-1,TGTGCCAGCAGCCCTGGGGGGCAGGGCAATGAGCAGTTCTTC,CASSPGGQGNEQFF
TRBV6-6,NA,14,NA,TRBJ1-3,TGTGCCAGCAGTTACCGATTGACTGGAAACACCATATATTTT,CASSYRLTGNTIYF
TRBV5-8,NA,16,TRBD1,TRBJ1-5,TGTGCCAGCAGCTTGCTACAGGGGTTCTCCAATCAGCCCCAGCATTTT,CASSLLQGFSNQPQHF
TRBV6-5,NA,14,NA,TRBJ2-5,TGTGCCAGCCGACCGGGACCGCCCCAAGAGACCCAGTACTTC,CASRPGPPQETQYF
TRBV28,NA,16,NA,TRBJ2-5,TGTGCCAGCAGTTCCAGTCGAGGGCTATCTGGCGAGACCCAGTACTTC,CASSSSRGLSGETQYF
TRBV27,NA,20,NA,TRBJ2-7,TGTGCCAGCAGTTTAGGAGACGGTACGGGACTTCCCCCTTTTGTCTACGAGCAGTACTTC,CASSLGDGTGLPPFVYEQYF
TRBV2,NA,11,NA,TRBJ2-5,TGTGCCAGCAGTCGAAGCGAGACCCAGTACTTC,CASSRSETQYF
TRBV29-1,NA,14,NA,TRBJ1-4,TGCAGCGTTGATGTGGGTGGAACTAATGAAAAACTGTTTTTT,CSVDVGGTNEKLFF
TRBV7-2,NA,15,TRBD2,TRBJ2-1,TGTGCCAGCAGCTTAGGGACTAGCGACTACAATGAGCAGTTCTTC,CASSLGTSDYNEQFF
TRBV19,NA,14,NA,TRBJ2-5,TGTGCCAGTAGTCCAGGGGGGGCGAGGGAGACCCAGTACTTC,CASSPGGARETQYF
TRBV5-1,NA,11,NA,TRBJ2-5,TGCGCCAGCAGCTTGCAGGAGACCCAGTACTTC,CASSLQETQYF